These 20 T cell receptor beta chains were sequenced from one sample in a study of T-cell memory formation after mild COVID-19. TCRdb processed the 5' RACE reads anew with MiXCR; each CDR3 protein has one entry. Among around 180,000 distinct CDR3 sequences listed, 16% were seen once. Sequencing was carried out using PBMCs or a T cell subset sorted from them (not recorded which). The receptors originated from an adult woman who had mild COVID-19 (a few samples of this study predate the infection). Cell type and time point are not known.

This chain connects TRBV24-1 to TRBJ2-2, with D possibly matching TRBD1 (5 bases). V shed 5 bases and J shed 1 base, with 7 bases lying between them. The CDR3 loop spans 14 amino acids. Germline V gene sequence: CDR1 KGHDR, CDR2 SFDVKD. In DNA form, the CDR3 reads TGTGCCACCAGTGGCGGACAGAACACCGGGGAGCTGTTTTTT. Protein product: CATSGGQNTGELFF.

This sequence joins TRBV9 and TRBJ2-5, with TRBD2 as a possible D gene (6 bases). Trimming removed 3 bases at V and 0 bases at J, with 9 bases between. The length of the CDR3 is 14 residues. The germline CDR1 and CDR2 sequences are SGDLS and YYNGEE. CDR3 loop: CASSAAGYQETQYF. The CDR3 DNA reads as TGTGCCAGCAGCGCAGCGGGCTACCAAGAGACCCAGTACTTC. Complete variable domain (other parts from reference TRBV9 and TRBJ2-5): DSGVTQTPKHLITATGQRVTLRCSPRSGDLSVYWYQQSLDQGLQFLIQYYNGEERAKGNILERFSAQQFPDLHSELNLSSLELGDSALYFCASSAAGYQETQYFGPGTRLLVL.

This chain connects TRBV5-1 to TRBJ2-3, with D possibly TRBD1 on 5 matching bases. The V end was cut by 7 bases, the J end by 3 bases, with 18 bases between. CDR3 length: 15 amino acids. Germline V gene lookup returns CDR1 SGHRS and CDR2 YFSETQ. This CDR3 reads CASALDRGRTDTQYF. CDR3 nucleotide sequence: TGCGCCAGCGCTTTAGATAGGGGTCGGACAGATACGCAGTATTTT.

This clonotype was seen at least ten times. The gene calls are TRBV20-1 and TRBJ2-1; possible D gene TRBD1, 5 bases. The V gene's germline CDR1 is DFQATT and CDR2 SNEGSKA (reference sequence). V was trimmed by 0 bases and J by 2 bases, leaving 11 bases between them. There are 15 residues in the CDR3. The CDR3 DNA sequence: TGCAGTGCTAGAGATAGGGGTGGGGCCTACAATGAGCAGTTCTTC. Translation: CSARDRGGAYNEQFF.

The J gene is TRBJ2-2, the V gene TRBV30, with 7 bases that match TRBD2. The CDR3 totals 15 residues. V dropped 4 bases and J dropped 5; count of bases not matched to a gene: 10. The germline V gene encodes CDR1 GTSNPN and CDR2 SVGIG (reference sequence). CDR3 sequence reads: CAWMMGRGRTGELFF. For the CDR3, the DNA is TGTGCCTGGATGATGGGGAGGGGACGAACCGGGGAGCTGTTTTTT.

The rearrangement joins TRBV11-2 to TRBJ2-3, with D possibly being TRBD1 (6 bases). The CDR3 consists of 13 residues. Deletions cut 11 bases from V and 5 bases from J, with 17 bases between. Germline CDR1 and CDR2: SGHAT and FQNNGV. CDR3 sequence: CAYREVGGDTQYF. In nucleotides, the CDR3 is TGTGCCTATCGTGAGGTAGGGGGAGATACGCAGTATTTT. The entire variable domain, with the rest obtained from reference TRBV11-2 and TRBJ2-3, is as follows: EAGVAQSPRYKIIEKRQSVAFWCNPISGHATLYWYQQILGQGPKLLIQFQNNGVVDDSQLPKDRFSAERLKGVDSTLKIQPAKLEDSAVYLCAYREVGGDTQYFGPGTRLTVL.

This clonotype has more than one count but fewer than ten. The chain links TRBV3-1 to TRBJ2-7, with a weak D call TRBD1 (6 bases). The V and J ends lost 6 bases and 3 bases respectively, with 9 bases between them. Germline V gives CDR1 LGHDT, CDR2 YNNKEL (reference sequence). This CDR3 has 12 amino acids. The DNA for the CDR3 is TGTGCCAGCAGAAAAGGGGGCTACGAGCAGTACTTC. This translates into CASRKGGYEQYF.

CDR3 bases: TGCGCCAGCAGCTCCGACAGGGTATCCACTGAAGCTTTCTTT. This encodes CASSSDRVSTEAFF. The chain combines TRBV5-1 with TRBJ1-1, with 7 nucleotides matching TRBD1. Per the germline V gene, CDR1 is SGHRS and CDR2 is YFSETQ. Trimming cost V 3 bases and J 4 bases; bases outside gene matches: 6. The CDR3 has 14 residues.

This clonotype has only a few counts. CDR3 sequence: CSVPSGTAYGYTF. CDR3 DNA sequence: TGCAGCGTTCCGTCAGGGACAGCCTATGGCTACACCTTC. This sequence joins TRBV29-1 and TRBJ1-2; TRBD1 matches 7 bases. The CDR3 spans 13 residues. Germline V gene sequence: CDR1 SQVTM, CDR2 ANQGSEA. The ends lost 5 bases at V and 4 bases at J; junction bases unmatched: 7.

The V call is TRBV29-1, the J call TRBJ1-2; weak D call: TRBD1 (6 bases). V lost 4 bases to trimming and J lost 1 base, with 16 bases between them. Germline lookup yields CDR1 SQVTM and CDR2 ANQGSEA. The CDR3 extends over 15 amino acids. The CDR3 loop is CSVGGTTGLNYGYTF. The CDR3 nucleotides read TGCAGCGTTGGGGGGACGACAGGACTTAACTATGGCTACACCTTC.

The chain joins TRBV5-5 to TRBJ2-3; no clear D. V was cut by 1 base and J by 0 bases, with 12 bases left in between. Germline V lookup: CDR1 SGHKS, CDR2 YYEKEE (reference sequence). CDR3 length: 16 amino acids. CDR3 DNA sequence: TGTGCCAGCAGCTTGTTTTCCGGCCCTAGCACAGATACGCAGTATTTT. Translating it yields CASSLFSGPSTDTQYF. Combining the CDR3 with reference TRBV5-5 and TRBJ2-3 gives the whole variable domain DAGVTQSPTHLIKTRGQQVTLRCSPISGHKSVSWYQQVLGQGPQFIFQYYEKEERGRGNFPDRFSARQFPNYSSELNVNALLLGDSALYLCASSLFSGPSTDTQYFGPGTRLTVL.

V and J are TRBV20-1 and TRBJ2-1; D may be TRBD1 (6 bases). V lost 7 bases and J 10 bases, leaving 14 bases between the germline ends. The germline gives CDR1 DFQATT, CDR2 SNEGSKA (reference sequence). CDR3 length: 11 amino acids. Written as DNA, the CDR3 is TGCAGTGTTACTCAGGGGAACGAGCAGTTCTTC. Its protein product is CSVTQGNEQFF.

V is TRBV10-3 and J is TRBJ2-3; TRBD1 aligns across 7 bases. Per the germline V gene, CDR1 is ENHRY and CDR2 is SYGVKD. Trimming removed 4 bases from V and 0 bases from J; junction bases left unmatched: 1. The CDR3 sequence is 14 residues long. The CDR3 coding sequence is TGTGCCATCAGTGGGGGACAGAGCACAGATACGCAGTATTTT. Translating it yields CAISGGQSTDTQYF.

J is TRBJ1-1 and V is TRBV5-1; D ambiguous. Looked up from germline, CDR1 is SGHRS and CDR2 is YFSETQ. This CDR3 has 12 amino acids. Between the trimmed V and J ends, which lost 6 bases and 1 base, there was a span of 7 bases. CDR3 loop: CASKTGNTEAFF. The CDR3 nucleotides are TGCGCCAGCAAGACGGGGAACACTGAAGCTTTCTTT.

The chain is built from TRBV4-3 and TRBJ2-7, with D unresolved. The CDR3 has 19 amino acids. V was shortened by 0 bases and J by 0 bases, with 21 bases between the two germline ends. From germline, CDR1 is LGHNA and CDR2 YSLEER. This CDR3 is CASSQDILSWQDRSYEQYF. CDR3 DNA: TGCGCCAGCAGCCAAGATATACTCAGTTGGCAGGACCGCTCCTACGAGCAGTACTTC.

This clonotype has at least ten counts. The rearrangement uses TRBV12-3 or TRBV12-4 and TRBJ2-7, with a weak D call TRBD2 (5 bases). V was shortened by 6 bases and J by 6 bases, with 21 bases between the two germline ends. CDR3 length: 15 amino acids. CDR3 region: CASRTTSAPSTEQYF. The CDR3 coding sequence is TGTGCCAGCAGAACCACTAGTGCTCCCTCCACCGAGCAGTACTTC.

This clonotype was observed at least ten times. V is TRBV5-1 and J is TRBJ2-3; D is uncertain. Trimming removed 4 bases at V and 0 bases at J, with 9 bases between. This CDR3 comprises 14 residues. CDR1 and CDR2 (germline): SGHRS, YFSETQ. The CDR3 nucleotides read TGCGCCAGCAGCCCCGATAAGAGCACAGATACGCAGTATTTT. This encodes CASSPDKSTDTQYF.

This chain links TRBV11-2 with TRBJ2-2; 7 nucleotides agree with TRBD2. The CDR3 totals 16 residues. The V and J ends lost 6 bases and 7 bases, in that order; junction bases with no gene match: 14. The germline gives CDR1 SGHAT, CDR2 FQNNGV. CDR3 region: CASRFTGGTNVGELFF. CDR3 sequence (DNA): TGTGCCAGCAGGTTTACCGGAGGGACTAATGTCGGGGAGCTGTTTTTT. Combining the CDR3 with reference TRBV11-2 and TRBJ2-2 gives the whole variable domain EAGVAQSPRYKIIEKRQSVAFWCNPISGHATLYWYQQILGQGPKLLIQFQNNGVVDDSQLPKDRFSAERLKGVDSTLKIQPAKLEDSAVYLCASRFTGGTNVGELFFGEGSRLTVL.

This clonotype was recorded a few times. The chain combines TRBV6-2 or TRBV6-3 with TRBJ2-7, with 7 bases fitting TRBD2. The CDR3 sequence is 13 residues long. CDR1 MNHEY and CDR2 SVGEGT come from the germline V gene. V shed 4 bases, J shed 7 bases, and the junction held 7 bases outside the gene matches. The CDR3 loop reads CASSSTGGGEQYF. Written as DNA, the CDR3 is TGTGCCAGCAGTTCTACGGGAGGAGGGGAGCAGTACTTC.

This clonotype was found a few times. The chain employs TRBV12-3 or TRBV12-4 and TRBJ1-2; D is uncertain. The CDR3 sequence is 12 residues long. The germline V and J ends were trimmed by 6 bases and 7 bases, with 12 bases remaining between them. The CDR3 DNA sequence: TGTGCCAGCAGGGTCAGTCTCTCTGGCTACACCTTC. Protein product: CASRVSLSGYTF.